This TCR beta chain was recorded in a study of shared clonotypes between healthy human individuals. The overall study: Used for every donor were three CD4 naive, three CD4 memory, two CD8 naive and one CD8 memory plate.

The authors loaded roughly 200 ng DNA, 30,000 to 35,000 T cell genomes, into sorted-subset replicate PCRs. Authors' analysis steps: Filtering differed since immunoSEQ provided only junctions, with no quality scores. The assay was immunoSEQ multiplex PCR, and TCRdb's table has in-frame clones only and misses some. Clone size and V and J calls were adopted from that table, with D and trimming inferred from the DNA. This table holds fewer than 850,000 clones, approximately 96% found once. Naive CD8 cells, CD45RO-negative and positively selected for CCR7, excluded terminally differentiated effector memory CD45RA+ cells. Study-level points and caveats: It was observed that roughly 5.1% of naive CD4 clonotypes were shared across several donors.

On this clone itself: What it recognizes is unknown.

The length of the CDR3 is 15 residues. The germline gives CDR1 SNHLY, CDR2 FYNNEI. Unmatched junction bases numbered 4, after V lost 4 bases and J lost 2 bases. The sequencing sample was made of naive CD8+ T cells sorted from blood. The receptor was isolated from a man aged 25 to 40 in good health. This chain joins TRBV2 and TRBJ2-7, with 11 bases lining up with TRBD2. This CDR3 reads CASSGTSGSPYEQYF. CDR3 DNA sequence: TGTGCCAGCAGTGGCACTAGCGGGAGTCCCTACGAGCAGTACTTC.